The T cell receptor (beta chain) described here comes from a study of cytomegalovirus exposure and HLA in healthy donors. Whole-study results and caveats: Presence/absence analysis assumed near-uniform sequencing depth across donors. In a later analysis, TCR association rates varied by HLA locus: DRB1 most, HLA-C fewest. TRBV6-2, TRBV6-3 and some other V segments were excluded as indistinguishable. In an earlier analysis, most TCR beta V segments were productive about 87% or about 30% of the time.

Use of 60 Vbeta and 13 Jbeta primers characterized the PCR. Repertoires were generated with immunoSEQ multiplex PCR, while TCRdb's copy carries only in-frame clones and drops some. Of around 150,000 clones in the sample, 80% are singletons; the top ten hold approximately 2%. Germline values: CDR1 SGDLS, CDR2 YYNGEE. The ends lost 7 bases at V and 3 bases at J; junction bases unmatched: 7. CDR3 length: 15 amino acids. Remarks on this clone: Antigen: not known.

This sequence originates from a young man in good health and CMV-seronegative. This rearrangement joins TRBV9 to TRBJ2-1; 10 bases agree with TRBD2. Sequencing was performed on PBMCs. CDR3 region: CASSRWTSGYNEQFF. In DNA form, the CDR3 reads TGTGCCAGCTCCAGGTGGACTAGCGGCTACAATGAGCAGTTCTTC.